The T cell receptor (beta chain) under discussion was sequenced for a study of T cells after yellow fever vaccination. At the level of the study: Those fractions that held only low numbers of cells were prepared using the SMART-Seq v4 Ultra Low Input RNA kit. Study results and caveats: Reappearing after the booster were most of the clones from primary vaccination (roughly 95% CD4, approximately 86% CD8).

A remark on this clonotype: Its antigen is unidentified.

V was clipped by 8 bases and J by 6 bases, with 8 bases between them. The CDR3 loop spans 11 amino acids. A process of 5'RACE template switching, which added a universal primer site and UMIs, was used to make TCR cDNA. TCRdb called the 5' RACE reads again in MiXCR, with one record for every CDR3 protein. The table records some 160,000 distinct CDR3 sequences, less than 9% of them present only once. The input for sequencing was CD4+ T cells sorted from PBMCs, taken about 5 days after the first yellow fever vaccination. The chain carries TRBV12-3 or TRBV12-4 and TRBJ2-1; D remains unclear. The TCR was taken from a young man who received the YFV17D yellow fever vaccine. CDR3: CASSGPNEQFF. The DNA of the CDR3 is TGTGCCAGCTCCGGCCCCAATGAGCAGTTCTTC.